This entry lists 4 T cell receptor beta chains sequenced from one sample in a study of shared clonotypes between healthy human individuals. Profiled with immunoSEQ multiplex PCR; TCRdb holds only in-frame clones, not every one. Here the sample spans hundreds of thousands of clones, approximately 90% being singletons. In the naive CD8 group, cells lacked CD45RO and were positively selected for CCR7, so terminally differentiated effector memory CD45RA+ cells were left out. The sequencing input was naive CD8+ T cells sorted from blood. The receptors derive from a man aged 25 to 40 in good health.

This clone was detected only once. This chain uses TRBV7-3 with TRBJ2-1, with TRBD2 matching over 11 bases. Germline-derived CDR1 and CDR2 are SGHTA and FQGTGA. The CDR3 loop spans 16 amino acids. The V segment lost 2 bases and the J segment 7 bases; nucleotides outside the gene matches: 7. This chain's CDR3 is CASSLGPGLAVNEQFF. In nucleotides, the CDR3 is TGTGCCAGCAGCTTAGGTCCGGGACTAGCGGTAAATGAGCAGTTCTTC.

Written as DNA, the CDR3 is TGTGCCAGCAGCTTAGACAGAAAGGATGGCTACACCTTC. Translation gives CASSLDRKDGYTF. The chain has TRBV7-9 and TRBJ1-2, with unresolved D. The V and J ends lost 1 base and 6 bases respectively, with 9 bases between them. CDR1 is SEHNR and CDR2 is FQNEAQ in the germline V gene (reference sequence). This CDR3 spans 13 amino acids.

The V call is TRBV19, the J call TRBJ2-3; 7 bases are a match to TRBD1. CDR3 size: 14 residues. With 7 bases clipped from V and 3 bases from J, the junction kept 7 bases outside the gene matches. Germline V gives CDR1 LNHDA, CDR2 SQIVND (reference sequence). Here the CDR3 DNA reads TGTGCCAGTATAGGGGACAGACCAACAGATACGCAGTATTTT. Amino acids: CASIGDRPTDTQYF.

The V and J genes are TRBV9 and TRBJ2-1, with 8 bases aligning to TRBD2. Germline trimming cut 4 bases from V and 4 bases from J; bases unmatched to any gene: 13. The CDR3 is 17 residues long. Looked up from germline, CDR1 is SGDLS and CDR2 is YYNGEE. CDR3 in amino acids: CASSPRTSPLKYNEQFF. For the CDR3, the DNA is TGTGCCAGCAGCCCCAGGACTAGCCCCCTTAAGTACAATGAGCAGTTCTTC.